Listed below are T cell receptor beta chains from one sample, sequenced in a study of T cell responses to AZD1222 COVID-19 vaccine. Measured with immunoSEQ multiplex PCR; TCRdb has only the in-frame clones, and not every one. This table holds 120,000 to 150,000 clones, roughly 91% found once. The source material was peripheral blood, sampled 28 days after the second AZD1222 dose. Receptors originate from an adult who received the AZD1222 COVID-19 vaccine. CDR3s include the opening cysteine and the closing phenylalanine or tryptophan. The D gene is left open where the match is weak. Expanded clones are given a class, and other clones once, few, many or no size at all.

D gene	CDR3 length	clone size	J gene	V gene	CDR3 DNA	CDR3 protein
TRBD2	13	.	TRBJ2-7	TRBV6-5	TGTGCCAGCGCCCGGGACTACACCTACGAGCAGTACTTC	CASARDYTYEQYF
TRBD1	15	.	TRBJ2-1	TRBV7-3	TGTGCCAGCAGCCCAGGACAGGGGGGGAAGAATGAGCAGTTCTTC	CASSPGQGGKNEQFF
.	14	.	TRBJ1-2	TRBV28	TGTGCCAGCAGTTTATCTTCCTTAAACTATGGCTACACCTTC	CASSLSSLNYGYTF
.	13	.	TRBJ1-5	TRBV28	TGTGCCAGTGTCCGGGACGGCAATCAGCCCCAGCATTTT	CASVRDGNQPQHF
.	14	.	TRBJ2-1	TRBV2	TGTGCCAGCAGCCCCGGTGGCAGGTACAATGAGCAGTTCTTC	CASSPGGRYNEQFF
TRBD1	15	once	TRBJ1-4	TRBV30	TGTGCCTGGAGTCTTAGGGACAGGGTCCCAGAAAAACTGTTTTTT	CAWSLRDRVPEKLFF
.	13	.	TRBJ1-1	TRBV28	TGTGCCAGCAGTTTATCCCAGGGTTTAGAGGATTTCTTT	CASSLSQGLEDFF
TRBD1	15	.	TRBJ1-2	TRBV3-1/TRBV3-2	TGTGCCAGCAGCCGTATAAGGGACAGTAACTATGGCTACACCTTC	CASSRIRDSNYGYTF
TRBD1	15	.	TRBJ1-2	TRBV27	TGTGCCAGCAGCCCTTCCGGGACAGGGTTAGTCGACTACACCTTC	CASSPSGTGLVDYTF
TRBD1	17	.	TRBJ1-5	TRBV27	TGTGCCAGCAGTGGCCATATTCAGGGACAGCGCAATCAGCCCCAGCATTTT	CASSGHIQGQRNQPQHF
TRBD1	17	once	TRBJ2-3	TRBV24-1	TGTGCCACCAGTGATTCAAAACAGGGGAAGGGCACAGATACGCAGTATTTT	CATSDSKQGKGTDTQYF
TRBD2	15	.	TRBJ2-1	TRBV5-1	TGCGCCAGCAGCACACTAGCGGACGTCCACAATGAGCAGTTCTTC	CASSTLADVHNEQFF
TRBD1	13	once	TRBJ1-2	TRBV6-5	TGTGCCAGCAGTCCCGGGACAGACTATGGCTACACCTTC	CASSPGTDYGYTF
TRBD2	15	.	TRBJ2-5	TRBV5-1	TGCGCCAGCAGCTTGGGTAGCGGGAGCTGGGAGACCCAGTACTTC	CASSLGSGSWETQYF
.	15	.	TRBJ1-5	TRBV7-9	TGTGCCAGCAGCTTAGGAAGGCGCAAAGCGCAGCCCCAGCATTTT	CASSLGRRKAQPQHF
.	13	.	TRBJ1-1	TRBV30	TGTGCCTCCCCAGGGGACTCGAACACTGAAGCTTTCTTT	CASPGDSNTEAFF
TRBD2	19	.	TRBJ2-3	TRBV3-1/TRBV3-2	TGTGCCAGCAGCCCCTTTACCGGACTAGCGGGGGGCCCCACAGATACGCAGTATTTT	CASSPFTGLAGGPTDTQYF
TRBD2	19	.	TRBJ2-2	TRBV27	TGTGCCAGCAGTTCAGAGACTAGCGGGGGCCCAGTCGGGACCGGGGAGCTGTTTTTT	CASSSETSGGPVGTGELFF
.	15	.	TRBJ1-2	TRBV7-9	TGTGCCAGCACCCTTAGTGCCGGGTCTCTCGATGGCTACACCTTC	CASTLSAGSLDGYTF
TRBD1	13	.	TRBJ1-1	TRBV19	TGTGCCAGTCAAGACAGGGCGAACACTGAAGCTTTCTTT	CASQDRANTEAFF
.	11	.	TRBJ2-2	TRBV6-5	TGTGCCAGCGCAGGGGGGAGGGAGCTGTTTTTT	CASAGGRELFF
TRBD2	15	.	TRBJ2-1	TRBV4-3	TGCGCCAGCAGCATAGCGGGGGCAGACTACAATGAGCAGTTCTTC	CASSIAGADYNEQFF
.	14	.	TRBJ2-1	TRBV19	TGTGCCAGCGGTGAGGAGGGGTTCTACAATGAGCAGTTCTTC	CASGEEGFYNEQFF
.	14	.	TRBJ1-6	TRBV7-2	TGTGCCAGCAGCCCCGGACAGAAGAATTCACCCCTCCACTTT	CASSPGQKNSPLHF
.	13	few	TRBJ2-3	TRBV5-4	TGTGCCAGCAGCGCCACTAGCACAGATACGCAGTATTTT	CASSATSTDTQYF
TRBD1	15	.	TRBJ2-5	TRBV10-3	TGTGCCATCAGTGAGTCCGAGGACAGGGCCTATGGCCAGTACTTC	CAISESEDRAYGQYF
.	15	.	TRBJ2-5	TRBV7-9	TGTGCCAGCAGCTTAGGGGGGTCTTTCCAAGAGACCCAGTACTTC	CASSLGGSFQETQYF
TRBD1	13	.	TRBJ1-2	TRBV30	TGTGCCTGGAGTTGGGGGACAGCCTATGGCTACACCTTC	CAWSWGTAYGYTF
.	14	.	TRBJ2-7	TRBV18	TGTGCCAGCTCACCACGTGGCGCCTCCTACGAGCAGTACTTC	CASSPRGASYEQYF
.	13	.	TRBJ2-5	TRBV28	TGTGCCAGCAGTTTATCCGGGGTAGAGACCCAGTACTTC	CASSLSGVETQYF
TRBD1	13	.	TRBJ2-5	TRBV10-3	TGTGCCATCAGGGGGACAGCAGAAGAGACCCAGTACTTC	CAIRGTAEETQYF
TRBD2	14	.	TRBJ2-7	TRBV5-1	TGCGCCAGCAGCTTTAGCGGGGCTGGGTACGAGCAGTACTTC	CASSFSGAGYEQYF
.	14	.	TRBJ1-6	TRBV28	TGTGCCAGCAGACCCAGACAGGATCGATCACCCCTCCACTTT	CASRPRQDRSPLHF
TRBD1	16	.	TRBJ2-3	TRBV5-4	TGTGCCAGCAGCCGCCGGACAGGGGTGCCCACAGATACGCAGTATTTT	CASSRRTGVPTDTQYF
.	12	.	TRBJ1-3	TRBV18	TGTGCCAGCTCACCACCGGGGAACACCATATATTTT	CASSPPGNTIYF
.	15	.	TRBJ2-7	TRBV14	TGTGCCAGCAGCCAACTCTACAGCGGAGGCTACGAGCAGTACTTC	CASSQLYSGGYEQYF
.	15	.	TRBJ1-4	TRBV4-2	TGTGCCAGCAGCCCGGGAGATGTGGGGTATGAAAAACTGTTTTTT	CASSPGDVGYEKLFF
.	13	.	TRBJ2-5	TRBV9	TGTGCCAGCAGCGTCAAGCACGGGGAGACCCAGTACTTC	CASSVKHGETQYF
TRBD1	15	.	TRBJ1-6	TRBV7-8	TGTGCCAGCAGCTTAACGGGACAGGGAGAATCACCCCTCCACTTT	CASSLTGQGESPLHF
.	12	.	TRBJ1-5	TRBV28	TGTGCCAGCAGTATCCAGTACCAGCCCCAGCATTTT	CASSIQYQPQHF
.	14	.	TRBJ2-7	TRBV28	TGTGCCAGCAGTGCCGCGGGGACTGCCTACGAGCAGTACTTC	CASSAAGTAYEQYF
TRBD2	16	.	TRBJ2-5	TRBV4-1	TGCGCCAGCAGCCAAGATTCGGGAGGTAGGGGCGAGACCCAGTACTTC	CASSQDSGGRGETQYF
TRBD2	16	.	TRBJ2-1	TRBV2	TGTGCCAGCAGGGAAGCGGGACTAGCGACCTACAATGAGCAGTTCTTC	CASREAGLATYNEQFF
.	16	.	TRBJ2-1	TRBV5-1	TGCGCCAGCAGCTTCCTTGGATACAGCTCCTACAATGAGCAGTTCTTC	CASSFLGYSSYNEQFF
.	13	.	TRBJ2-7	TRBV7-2	TGTGCCAGCAGCTGGCAGGGCCTCTACGAGCAGTACTTC	CASSWQGLYEQYF
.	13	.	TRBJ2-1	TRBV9	TGTGCCAGCAGCGCACAGGTCAGGGATGAGCAGTTCTTC	CASSAQVRDEQFF
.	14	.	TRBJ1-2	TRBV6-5	TGTGCCAGCAGTTCCATGCTGGTAGGCGGTGGCTACACCTTC	CASSSMLVGGGYTF
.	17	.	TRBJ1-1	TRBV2	TGTGCCAGAGGACAGCAGAGCCAGACAGGACTAAACACTGAAGCTTTCTTT	CARGQQSQTGLNTEAFF
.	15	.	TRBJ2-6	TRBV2	TGTGCCAGCAGGGACCGACCTCTCGGGGCCAACGTCCTGACTTTC	CASRDRPLGANVLTF
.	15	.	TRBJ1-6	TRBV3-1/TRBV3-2	TGTGCCAGCAGCCTTCAAATTGGGGGTAATTCACCCCTCCACTTT	CASSLQIGGNSPLHF
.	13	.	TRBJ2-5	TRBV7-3	TGTGCCAGCAGCCCGGGGGGCGTGGAGACCCAGTACTTC	CASSPGGVETQYF
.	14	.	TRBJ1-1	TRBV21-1	TGTGCCAGCAGGGCACAGGGCATGAACACTGAAGCTTTCTTT	CASRAQGMNTEAFF